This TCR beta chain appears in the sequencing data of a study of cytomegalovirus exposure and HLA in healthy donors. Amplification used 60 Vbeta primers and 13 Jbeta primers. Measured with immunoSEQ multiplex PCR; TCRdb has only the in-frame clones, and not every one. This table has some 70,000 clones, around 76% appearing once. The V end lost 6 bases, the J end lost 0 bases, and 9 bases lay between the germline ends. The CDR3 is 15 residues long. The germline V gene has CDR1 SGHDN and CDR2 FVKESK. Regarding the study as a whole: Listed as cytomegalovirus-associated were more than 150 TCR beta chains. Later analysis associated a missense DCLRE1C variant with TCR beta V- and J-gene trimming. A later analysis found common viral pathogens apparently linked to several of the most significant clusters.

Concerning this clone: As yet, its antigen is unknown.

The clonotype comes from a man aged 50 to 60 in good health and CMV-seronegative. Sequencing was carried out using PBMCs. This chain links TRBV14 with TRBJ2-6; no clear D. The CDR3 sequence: CASRASSSGANVLTF. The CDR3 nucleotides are TGTGCCAGCAGAGCCTCGTCCTCTGGGGCCAACGTCCTGACTTTC.